This entry lists 25 T cell receptor beta chains sequenced from one sample in a study of memory CD4+ T cells and cytomegalovirus serostatus. Single viable CD3+CD4+CD8-CD45RO+ cells were sorted as the memory CD4+ T cells. Produced via immunoSEQ multiplex PCR; TCRdb's table is partial and in-frame only. The profile shows some 48,000 clones, around 80% of them singletons. Sequencing used memory CD4+ T cells from blood. The source of these receptors is an adult in good health and CMV-seronegative.

This chain joins TRBV5-1 and TRBJ2-7, with D tentatively TRBD1 (5 bases). CDR3 length: 16 amino acids. Germline CDR1 is SGHRS and CDR2 is YFSETQ. Trimming shortened V by 2 bases and J by 3 bases, and 18 bases separated the two germline ends. This CDR3 is CASSLSTLGRVYEQYF. The CDR3 nucleotides are TGCGCCAGCAGCTTATCAACCCTCGGCAGGGTCTACGAGCAGTACTTC. Full variable domain (missing parts from reference TRBV5-1 and TRBJ2-7): KAGVTQTPRYLIKTRGQQVTLSCSPISGHRSVSWYQQTPGQGLQFLFEYFSETQRNKGNFPGRFSGRQFSNSRSEMNVSTLELGDSALYLCASSLSTLGRVYEQYFGPGTRLTVT.

The chain has TRBV7-6 and TRBJ1-3, with unresolved D. This CDR3 is 13 amino acids long. Germline values: CDR1 SGHVS, CDR2 FNYEAQ. Trimming shortened V by 5 bases and J by 0 bases, and 5 bases separated the two germline ends. The DNA of the CDR3 is TGTGCCAGCAGCCCGATCTCTGGAAACACCATATATTTT. Translated: CASSPISGNTIYF.

V is TRBV6-1 and J is TRBJ1-5, with D unclear. V lost 3 bases, J lost 6 bases, and 3 bases lay in between. Germline V CDR1 and CDR2: MNHNS, SASEGT. The CDR3 contains 11 residues. CDR3 amino acids: CASSESQPQHF. The CDR3 DNA reads TGTGCCAGCAGTGAGAGTCAGCCCCAGCATTTT.

The V and J genes are TRBV9 and TRBJ1-5; D ambiguous. This CDR3 is 14 amino acids long. Germline assignment: CDR1 SGDLS and CDR2 YYNGEE. Trimming left V 2 bases short and J 2 bases short, with 8 bases between. DNA of the CDR3: TGTGCCAGCAGCGTGGATGTGGGCAATCAGCCCCAGCATTTT. Translating it yields CASSVDVGNQPQHF.

The rearrangement links TRBV7-2 to TRBJ1-1; D perhaps matches TRBD1 (6 bases). Trimming pared 5 bases from V and 1 base from J, leaving 20 bases between. CDR3 length equals 17 residues. CDR1 is SGHTA, CDR2 FQGNSA, per germline. The DNA for the CDR3 is TGTGCCAGCAGCCCCTCCGGGGGGGGGCGGGCGAACACTGAAGCTTTCTTT. This sequence encodes CASSPSGGGRANTEAFF.

The V call is TRBV30, the J call TRBJ1-3, with D unclear. Trimming cost V 5 bases and J 0 bases, with 8 bases left between them. CDR3 length: 13 residues. Germline V gene sequence: CDR1 GTSNPN, CDR2 SVGIG (reference sequence). In nucleotides, the CDR3 is TGTGCCTGGTTCGGTAGCTCTGGAAACACCATATATTTT. Its protein product is CAWFGSSGNTIYF.

CDR3 in amino acids: CASSRGRREFNYGYTF. CDR3 nucleotides: TGTGCCAGCAGCAGAGGTAGACGGGAATTCAACTATGGCTACACCTTC. The chain is built from TRBV5-4 and TRBJ1-2, with D unclear. Germline V gives CDR1 SGHNT, CDR2 YYREEE (reference sequence). Trimming removed 4 bases at V and 2 bases at J, with 18 bases between. The CDR3 covers 16 residues. Full variable domain (outside the CDR3, taken from reference TRBV5-4 and TRBJ1-2): ETGVTQSPTHLIKTRGQQVTLRCSSQSGHNTVSWYQQALGQGPQFIFQYYREEENGRGNFPPRFSGLQFPNYSSELNVNALELDDSALYLCASSRGRREFNYGYTFGSGTRLTVV.

This clone was counted between two and nine times. V gene TRBV4-1 combines with J gene TRBJ2-7, with 9 bases fitting TRBD2. After removal of 5 bases from V and 2 bases from J, the junction contained 10 bases not matched to a gene. Germline CDR1 reads MGHRA; CDR2 reads YSYEKL. The CDR3 has 16 residues. CDR3 nucleotide sequence: TGCGCCAGCAGCTATAGCGGGAGTGACCCGCCCTACGAGCAGTACTTC. This sequence encodes CASSYSGSDPPYEQYF.

The chain has TRBV6-5 and TRBJ2-5; 7 bases are shared with TRBD1. Losses at the gene ends were 5 bases for V and 5 bases for J; bases not matched to a gene: 5. Germline CDR1 reads MNHEY; CDR2 reads SVGAGI. The CDR3 spans 13 residues. This CDR3 reads CASSRGLWETQYF. In DNA form, the CDR3 reads TGTGCCAGCAGTAGGGGGCTCTGGGAGACCCAGTACTTC.

The table lists this clone with many counts. The V and J genes are TRBV6-1 and TRBJ1-1; D ambiguous. Germline V gene lookup returns CDR1 MNHNS and CDR2 SASEGT. CDR3 size: 13 residues. Trimming removed 7 bases at V and 4 bases at J, with 13 bases between. CDR3 coding DNA: TGTGCCAGCAAAACGGATGCGGGCACTGAAGCTTTCTTT. Its protein is CASKTDAGTEAFF.

This chain joins TRBV28 and TRBJ2-5; D perhaps matches TRBD1 (6 bases). The germline V gene encodes CDR1 MDHEN and CDR2 SYDVKM. This CDR3 region has 12 residues. The V and J ends lost 10 bases and 7 bases respectively, with 16 bases between them. The CDR3 coding sequence is TGTGCCATCGAAGGGGGATTCGGGACCCAGTACTTC. It encodes CAIEGGFGTQYF.

The chain is built from TRBV6-5 and TRBJ2-7, with 12 nucleotides matching TRBD1. There are 15 residues in the CDR3. V dropped 4 bases and J dropped 3; count of bases not matched to a gene: 4. CDR1 MNHEY and CDR2 SVGAGI come from the germline V gene. The CDR3 coding sequence is TGTGCCAGCAGTTGGGACAGGGGGCGCCTCTACGAGCAGTACTTC. Amino acid sequence: CASSWDRGRLYEQYF.

This chain uses TRBV4-1 with TRBJ2-5; D may be TRBD2 (5 bases). This CDR3 comprises 17 residues. Trimming removed 1 base from V and 3 bases from J, with 18 bases in between. Germline CDR1 MGHRA, CDR2 YSYEKL. CDR3 loop: CASSQGPSHNGKETQYF. CDR3 bases: TGCGCCAGCAGCCAAGGACCTAGCCATAACGGGAAAGAGACCCAGTACTTC.

This clone was seen once. This chain links TRBV6-5 with TRBJ2-7; 10 bases are a match to TRBD1. The V gene end was trimmed by 5 bases and the J gene end by 7 bases; junction bases not matched to a gene: 8. The CDR3 sequence is 14 residues long. The germline V gene encodes CDR1 MNHEY and CDR2 SVGAGI. CDR3 bases: TGTGCCAGCAGTCCCGGGACAGGGGACGGGGAGCAGTACTTC. It is translated as CASSPGTGDGEQYF.

The CDR3, as DNA: TGTGCCAGCAGTGACCGACTTGGGGGATGGGGAAACACCATATATTTT. Translation gives CASSDRLGGWGNTIYF. The chain is built from TRBV6-1 and TRBJ1-3, with D maybe TRBD1 (5 bases). Germline V gene lookup returns CDR1 MNHNS and CDR2 SASEGT. The V and J ends lost 3 bases and 4 bases respectively, with 16 bases between them. The CDR3 runs 16 residues.

The rearrangement uses TRBV11-2 and TRBJ2-1, with 7 nucleotides matching TRBD2. The CDR3 length is 16 residues. The trim removed 1 base at V and 8 bases at J, leaving 11 bases unmatched. Looked up from germline, CDR1 is SGHAT and CDR2 is FQNNGV. CDR3 loop: CASSLGAFAGVDEQFF. CDR3 DNA: TGTGCCAGCAGCTTAGGAGCCTTCGCGGGGGTTGATGAGCAGTTCTTC. The full variable domain, rest sourced from reference TRBV11-2 and TRBJ2-1, is EAGVAQSPRYKIIEKRQSVAFWCNPISGHATLYWYQQILGQGPKLLIQFQNNGVVDDSQLPKDRFSAERLKGVDSTLKIQPAKLEDSAVYLCASSLGAFAGVDEQFFGPGTRLTVL.

This clone has more than one count but fewer than ten. The V and J genes are TRBV9 and TRBJ1-4; TRBD1 matches 7 bases. The CDR3 length is 17 residues. The germline CDR1 and CDR2 sequences are SGDLS and YYNGEE. The V segment lost 4 bases and the J segment 10 bases; nucleotides outside the gene matches: 19. Here the CDR3 DNA reads TGTGCCAGCAGCCCGAGAGTGGATAGGGGGCGTGGAAGAAAACTGTTTTTT. It specifies CASSPRVDRGRGRKLFF.

The chain combines TRBV11-2 with TRBJ1-1; 11 positions agree with TRBD1. This CDR3 spans 16 amino acids. The germline CDR1 and CDR2 sequences are SGHAT and FQNNGV. Trimming took 4 bases from V and 5 from J; bases not matched to a gene: 9. CDR3 nucleotide sequence: TGTGCCAGCAGCTCCCGGACAGGGGGCTCCTGGACTGAAGCTTTCTTT. Translating it yields CASSSRTGGSWTEAFF. The entire variable domain, with the rest obtained from reference TRBV11-2 and TRBJ1-1, is as follows: EAGVAQSPRYKIIEKRQSVAFWCNPISGHATLYWYQQILGQGPKLLIQFQNNGVVDDSQLPKDRFSAERLKGVDSTLKIQPAKLEDSAVYLCASSSRTGGSWTEAFFGQGTRLTVV.

There are a few counts of this clone. The gene calls are TRBV4-1 and TRBJ1-5, with a tentative D call TRBD1 (5 bases). The V end lost 3 bases, the J end lost 0 bases, and 12 bases lay between the germline ends. Germline CDR1 MGHRA, CDR2 YSYEKL. The CDR3 contains 16 residues. For the CDR3, the DNA is TGCGCCAGCAGCCAGGGGCGGAGCTATAGCAATCAGCCCCAGCATTTT. This encodes CASSQGRSYSNQPQHF.

The rearrangement joins TRBV6-1 to TRBJ2-7; D is possibly TRBD2 (5 bases). Germline loops: CDR1 MNHNS, CDR2 SASEGT. This CDR3 has 13 residues. Trimming removed 8 bases at V and 3 bases at J, with 14 bases between. DNA of the CDR3: TGTGCCAGCGTTACTAGTTTTTACTACGAGCAGTACTTC. Translating it yields CASVTSFYYEQYF.

This clone has only one observation. The chain has TRBV15 and TRBJ2-1; weak D call: TRBD2 (5 bases). V shed 5 bases and J shed 7 bases, with 21 bases lying between them. The CDR3 covers 16 residues. CDR1 is LNHNV, CDR2 YYDKDF, per germline (reference sequence). The CDR3 here is CATSPGSGPVRNEQFF. For the CDR3, the DNA is TGTGCCACCAGCCCGGGGTCCGGCCCGGTTCGGAATGAGCAGTTCTTC.

The chain couples TRBV28 to TRBJ2-7, with a weak D call TRBD2 (6 bases). Trimming pared 6 bases from V and 3 bases from J, leaving 18 bases between. The CDR3 extends over 15 amino acids. CDR1 and CDR2 (germline): MDHEN, SYDVKM. The CDR3 is CASRPPGSPSYEQYF. The CDR3 nucleotides are TGTGCCAGCAGACCCCCCGGGAGTCCGAGCTACGAGCAGTACTTC.

The chain carries TRBV5-4 and TRBJ2-1; D ambiguous. The CDR3 totals 18 residues. In germline, CDR1 is SGHNT, CDR2 YYREEE (reference sequence). V was clipped by 4 bases and J by 0 bases, with 20 bases between them. CDR3 sequence: CASSPMGSPKSSYNEQFF. CDR3 DNA sequence: TGTGCCAGCAGCCCCATGGGGTCCCCAAAGAGCTCCTACAATGAGCAGTTCTTC.

This sequence joins TRBV14 and TRBJ2-7; maybe TRBD2 (6 bases). The CDR3 has 15 residues. Germline CDR1 and CDR2: SGHDN and FVKESK. The ends were cut back, 4 bases at V and 2 bases at J, with 15 bases in the middle. In nucleotides, the CDR3 is TGTGCCAGCAGCCGGTCCGGGACTCCCACCTACGAGCAGTACTTC. Its translation: CASSRSGTPTYEQYF. The full variable domain, rest sourced from reference TRBV14 and TRBJ2-7, is EAGVTQFPSHSVIEKGQTVTLRCDPISGHDNLYWYRRVMGKEIKFLLHFVKESKQDESGMPNNRFLAERTGGTYSTLKVQPAELEDSGVYFCASSRSGTPTYEQYFGPGTRLTVT.

The chain joins TRBV5-6 to TRBJ2-3; 13 bases are a match to TRBD2. This CDR3 has 17 residues. V trimming: 4 bases; J trimming: 4 bases; junction bases outside the gene matches: 9. The germline V gene has CDR1 SGHDT and CDR2 YYEEEE. This CDR3 reads CASSALALAGGPDTQYF. As DNA, the CDR3 is TGTGCCAGCAGCGCCCTCGCACTAGCGGGGGGGCCAGATACGCAGTATTTT.